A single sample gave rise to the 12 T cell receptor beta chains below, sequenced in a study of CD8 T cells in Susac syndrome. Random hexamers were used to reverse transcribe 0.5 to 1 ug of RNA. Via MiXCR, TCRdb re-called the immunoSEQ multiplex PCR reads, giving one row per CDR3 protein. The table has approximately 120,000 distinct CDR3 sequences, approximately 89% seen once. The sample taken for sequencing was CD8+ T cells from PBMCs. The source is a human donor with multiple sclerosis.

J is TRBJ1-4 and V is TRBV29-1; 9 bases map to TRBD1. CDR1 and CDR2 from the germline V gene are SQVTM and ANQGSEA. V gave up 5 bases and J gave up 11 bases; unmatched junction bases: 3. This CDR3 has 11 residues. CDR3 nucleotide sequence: TGCAGCGTTCTCGGACAGGGGAAACTGTTTTTT. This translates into CSVLGQGKLFF.

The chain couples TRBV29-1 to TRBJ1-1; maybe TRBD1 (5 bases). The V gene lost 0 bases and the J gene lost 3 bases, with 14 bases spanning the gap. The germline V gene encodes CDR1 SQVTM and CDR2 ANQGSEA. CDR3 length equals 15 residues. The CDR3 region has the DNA TGCAGCGTTGAAGAGGTCTGGGGGGATCACACTGAAGCTTTCTTT. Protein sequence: CSVEEVWGDHTEAFF.

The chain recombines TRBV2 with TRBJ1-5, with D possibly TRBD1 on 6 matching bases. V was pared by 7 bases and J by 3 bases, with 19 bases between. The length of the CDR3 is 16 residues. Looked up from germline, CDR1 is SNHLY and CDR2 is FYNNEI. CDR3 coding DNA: TGTGCCAGCATGCTGGCCCTCATGGGGGCCAATCAGCCCCAGCATTTT. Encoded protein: CASMLALMGANQPQHF.

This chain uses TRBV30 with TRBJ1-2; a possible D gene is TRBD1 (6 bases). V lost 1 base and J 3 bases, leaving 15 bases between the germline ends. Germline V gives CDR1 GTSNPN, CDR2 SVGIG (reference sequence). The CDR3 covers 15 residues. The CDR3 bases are TGTGCCTGGAGTGACCTGACAGGACCCCACTATGGCTACACCTTC. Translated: CAWSDLTGPHYGYTF.

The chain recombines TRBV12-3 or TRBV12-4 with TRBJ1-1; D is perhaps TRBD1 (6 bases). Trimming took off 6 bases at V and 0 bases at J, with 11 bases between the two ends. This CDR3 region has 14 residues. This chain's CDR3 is CASRPDSMNTEAFF. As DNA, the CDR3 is TGTGCCAGCAGACCGGACAGTATGAACACTGAAGCTTTCTTT.

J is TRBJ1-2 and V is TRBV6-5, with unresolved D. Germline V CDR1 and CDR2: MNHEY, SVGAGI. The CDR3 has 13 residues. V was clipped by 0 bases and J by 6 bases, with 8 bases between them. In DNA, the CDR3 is TGTGCCAGCAGTTACTCCCAGTACGATGGCTACACCTTC. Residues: CASSYSQYDGYTF.

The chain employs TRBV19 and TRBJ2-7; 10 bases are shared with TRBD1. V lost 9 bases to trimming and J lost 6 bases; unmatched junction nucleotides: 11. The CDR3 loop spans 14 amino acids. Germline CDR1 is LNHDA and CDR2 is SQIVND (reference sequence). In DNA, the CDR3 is TGTGCCAGCGCGTGGGGACAGGGGTCGGTCGAGCAGTACTTC. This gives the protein CASAWGQGSVEQYF.

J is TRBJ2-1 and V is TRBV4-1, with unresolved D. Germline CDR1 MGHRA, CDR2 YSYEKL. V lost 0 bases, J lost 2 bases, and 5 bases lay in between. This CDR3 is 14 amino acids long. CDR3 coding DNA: TGCGCCAGCAGCCAAGACCCCACCTACAATGAGCAGTTCTTC. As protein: CASSQDPTYNEQFF.

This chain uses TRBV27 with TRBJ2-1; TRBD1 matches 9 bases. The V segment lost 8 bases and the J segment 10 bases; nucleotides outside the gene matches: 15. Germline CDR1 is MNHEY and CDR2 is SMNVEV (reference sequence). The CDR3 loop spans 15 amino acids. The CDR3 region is CASGNRDRALREQFF. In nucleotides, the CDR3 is TGTGCCAGCGGCAACCGGGACAGGGCTTTAAGAGAGCAGTTCTTC.

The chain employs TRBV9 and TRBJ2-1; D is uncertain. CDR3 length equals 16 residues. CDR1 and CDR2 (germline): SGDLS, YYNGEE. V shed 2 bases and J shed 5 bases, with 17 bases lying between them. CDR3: CASSVNYAEQNNEQFF. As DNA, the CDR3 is TGTGCCAGCAGCGTTAACTACGCCGAGCAAAACAATGAGCAGTTCTTC.

The CDR3: CASSLGAGRRAFF. In DNA, the CDR3 is TGTGCCAGCAGCTTAGGGGCAGGGCGGAGAGCTTTCTTT. V usage is TRBV7-9 and J usage is TRBJ1-1; D possibly corresponds to TRBD1 (5 bases). CDR1 SEHNR and CDR2 FQNEAQ come from the germline V gene (reference sequence). CDR3 length: 13 residues. V lost 1 base and J lost 10, with 13 bases in between.

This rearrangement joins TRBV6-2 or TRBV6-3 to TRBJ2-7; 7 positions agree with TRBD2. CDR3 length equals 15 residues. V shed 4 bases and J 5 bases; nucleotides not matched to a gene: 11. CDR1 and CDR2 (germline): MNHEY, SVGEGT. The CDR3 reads CASSWTGLPRDEQYF. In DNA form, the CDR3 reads TGTGCCAGCAGTTGGACGGGACTACCGAGAGACGAGCAGTACTTC.